Presented here are 25 T cell receptor beta chains from one specimen sequenced in a study of blood T cell repertoires in COVID-19. The data were produced by immunoSEQ multiplex PCR, yet TCRdb's version contains in-frame clones alone and is incomplete. The table shows about 200,000 clones, with roughly 80% occurring only once. The sample consisted of peripheral blood. The source of these receptors is a human donor in a cohort sampled during active COVID-19.

The chain employs TRBV5-1 and TRBJ2-6; 7 bases map to TRBD1. This CDR3 has 17 amino acids. Germline CDR1 is SGHRS and CDR2 is YFSETQ. Trimming removed 5 bases from V and 0 bases from J; junction bases left unmatched: 8. The CDR3 loop is CASRGQPALSGANVLTF. The CDR3 DNA reads TGCGCCAGCAGGGGACAGCCTGCACTCTCTGGGGCCAACGTCCTGACTTTC. Combining the CDR3 with reference TRBV5-1 and TRBJ2-6 gives the whole variable domain KAGVTQTPRYLIKTRGQQVTLSCSPISGHRSVSWYQQTPGQGLQFLFEYFSETQRNKGNFPGRFSGRQFSNSRSEMNVSTLELGDSALYLCASRGQPALSGANVLTFGAGSRLTVL.

This clone was counted only a few times. Other DNA variants within this sample encode the same CDR3. This chain links TRBV9 with TRBJ1-2, with D possibly TRBD1 on 6 matching bases. V gave up 0 bases and J gave up 2 bases, with 8 bases separating them. The CDR3 totals 14 residues. Germline values: CDR1 SGDLS, CDR2 YYNGEE. DNA for the CDR3: TGTGCCAGCAGCGTAGGAGGACAGAACTATGGCTACACCTTC. Its translation is CASSVGGQNYGYTF.

The chain recombines TRBV27 with TRBJ2-7; 7 positions agree with TRBD2. The germline gives CDR1 MNHEY, CDR2 SMNVEV (reference sequence). This CDR3 comprises 14 residues. The junction had 10 bases not matched to a gene; V was cut back by 9 bases and J by 2 bases. The CDR3 spells CASSAGARPYEQYF. Here the CDR3 DNA reads TGTGCCAGTTCCGCGGGAGCTCGGCCCTACGAGCAGTACTTC.

CDR3 in DNA: TGTGCCAGCAGCGGGGGACTAGCGGGATCTACCTACGAGCAGTACTTC. Residues: CASSGGLAGSTYEQYF. The gene calls are TRBV9 and TRBJ2-7; TRBD2 matches at 13 bases. From germline, CDR1 is SGDLS and CDR2 YYNGEE. With 3 bases clipped from V and 2 bases from J, the junction kept 5 bases outside the gene matches. The CDR3 has 16 amino acids.

This chain links TRBV7-3 with TRBJ2-7; tentatively, D is TRBD1 (5 bases). Deletions cut 2 bases from V and 2 bases from J, with 13 bases between. Germline V CDR1 and CDR2: SGHTA, FQGTGA. This CDR3 is 15 amino acids long. CDR3 coding DNA: TGTGCCAGCAGCTTATACCCAGGACAAGCCTACGAGCAGTACTTC. As protein: CASSLYPGQAYEQYF.

The V call is TRBV9, the J call TRBJ2-3; 8 bases are a match to TRBD1. CDR1 and CDR2 from the germline V gene are SGDLS and YYNGEE. This CDR3 is 17 amino acids long. The trim removed 3 bases at V and 5 bases at J, leaving 14 bases unmatched. CDR3 nucleotide sequence: TGTGCCAGCAGCGGTCCAATTGACAGGGGCGGGGAAGATACGCAGTATTTT. It specifies CASSGPIDRGGEDTQYF.

The genes are TRBV30 and TRBJ2-1, with TRBD2 matching 8 bases. CDR1 is GTSNPN and CDR2 is SVGIG in the germline V gene (reference sequence). The CDR3 runs 17 residues. The junction had 16 bases not matched to a gene; V was cut back by 0 bases and J by 9 bases. CDR3 coding DNA: TGTGCCTGGAGTGTACGGTCGAAGCGGGAGACTCTTAGTGAGCAGTTCTTC. Translated, it gives CAWSVRSKRETLSEQFF.

The chain has TRBV5-5 and TRBJ1-2; TRBD1 aligns across 10 bases. Looked up from germline, CDR1 is SGHKS and CDR2 is YYEKEE (reference sequence). The ends lost 5 bases at V and 6 bases at J; junction bases unmatched: 7. The CDR3 runs 14 residues. CDR3 loop: CASRAPGQGHGYTF. DNA for the CDR3: TGTGCCAGCAGGGCCCCGGGACAGGGGCATGGCTACACCTTC.

This clone was detected once. This chain links TRBV11-2 with TRBJ2-7, with TRBD1 matching 7 bases. The CDR3 totals 15 residues. V gave up 1 base and J gave up 3 bases; unmatched junction bases: 6. Germline-derived CDR1 and CDR2 are SGHAT and FQNNGV. In nucleotides, the CDR3 is TGTGCCAGCAGCTTAGGAGGGACAGTAATCTACGAGCAGTACTTC. Its protein product is CASSLGGTVIYEQYF.

V usage is TRBV7-2 and J usage is TRBJ2-7; 8 positions match TRBD2. The CDR3 contains 15 residues. Trimming removed 6 bases from V and 6 bases from J; junction bases left unmatched: 13. Per germline, CDR1 SGHTA and CDR2 FQGNSA. The CDR3 coding sequence is TGTGCCAGCAGTCCTGGGACTAGTGGTTGGTCCGAGCAGTACTTC. It yields the protein CASSPGTSGWSEQYF.

CDR3 region: CASSLSGAEETQYF. For the CDR3, the DNA is TGTGCCAGCAGTTTGAGTGGGGCCGAAGAGACCCAGTACTTC. The chain employs TRBV27 and TRBJ2-5, with D possibly TRBD1 on 5 matching bases. Germline V gene lookup returns CDR1 MNHEY and CDR2 SMNVEV (reference sequence). V lost 3 bases to trimming and J lost 3 bases, with 11 bases between them. The CDR3 consists of 14 residues.

This clone was detected a few times. The V gene is TRBV19, the J gene TRBJ1-1; a weak D match, TRBD1 (5 bases). Germline-derived CDR1 and CDR2 are LNHDA and SQIVND (reference sequence). V shed 1 base and J shed 4 bases, with 10 bases lying between them. The CDR3 runs to 14 residues. For the CDR3, the DNA is TGTGCCAGTAGTATAGCGGCAGGGCCCACTGAAGCTTTCTTT. It is translated as CASSIAAGPTEAFF.

This sequence joins TRBV30 and TRBJ2-3; 7 bases are shared with TRBD2. The germline gives CDR1 GTSNPN, CDR2 SVGIG (reference sequence). The V segment lost 0 bases and the J segment 1 base; nucleotides outside the gene matches: 19. This CDR3 comprises 20 residues. In DNA form, the CDR3 reads TGTGCCTGGAGTGTGTCGGTATGGGGGAGGGCCACCTTAGGCACAGATACGCAGTATTTT. It is translated as CAWSVSVWGRATLGTDTQYF.

This clone is classed as medium-sized. The rearrangement links TRBV28 to TRBJ2-7; the D is unclear. The CDR3 runs 12 residues. From germline, CDR1 is MDHEN and CDR2 SYDVKM. Between the trimmed V and J ends, which lost 5 bases and 2 bases, there was a span of 7 bases. CDR3 bases: TGTGCCAGCAGTCCGTACACCTACGAGCAGTACTTC. This gives the protein CASSPYTYEQYF.

This clone was seen a single time. The chain links TRBV9 to TRBJ2-7; 8 bases line up with TRBD2. The CDR3 totals 16 residues. Unmatched junction bases numbered 5, after V lost 0 bases and J lost 0 bases. Germline CDR1 SGDLS, CDR2 YYNGEE. CDR3: CASSVGSAGASYEQYF. In nucleotides, the CDR3 is TGTGCCAGCAGCGTAGGTTCAGCGGGAGCCTCCTACGAGCAGTACTTC.

V gene TRBV9 combines with J gene TRBJ2-7; 10 nucleotides align to TRBD1. This CDR3 is 16 amino acids long. Per germline, CDR1 SGDLS and CDR2 YYNGEE. V lost 3 bases and J lost 5; bases outside the gene matches: 11. The CDR3 DNA sequence: TGTGCCAGCAGCGCACGCGGGGGGACAGGGGAGGACGAGCAGTACTTC. As protein: CASSARGGTGEDEQYF.

The chain recombines TRBV9 with TRBJ2-7; D perhaps matches TRBD2 (5 bases). Germline loops: CDR1 SGDLS, CDR2 YYNGEE. This CDR3 is built from 14 residues. Between the trimmed V and J ends, which lost 4 bases and 7 bases, there was a span of 18 bases. The DNA of the CDR3 is TGTGCCAGCAGCCCCGGGGTAGCAGGTGGAGAGCAGTACTTC. It specifies CASSPGVAGGEQYF.

The chain recombines TRBV28 with TRBJ1-2; D remains unclear. The CDR3 has 14 residues. The V and J ends lost 3 bases and 0 bases respectively, with 8 bases between them. Germline V gives CDR1 MDHEN, CDR2 SYDVKM. The DNA for the CDR3 is TGTGCCAGCAGTTTGCAGACTTCTAACTATGGCTACACCTTC. It encodes CASSLQTSNYGYTF.

This clone was seen only once. The chain is built from TRBV19 and TRBJ2-7, with 7 nucleotides matching TRBD1. The CDR3 runs 14 residues. Per germline, CDR1 LNHDA and CDR2 SQIVND (reference sequence). Trimming took 3 bases from V and 0 from J; bases not matched to a gene: 2. The CDR3 spells CASSIDRASYEQYF. CDR3 nucleotide sequence: TGTGCCAGTAGTATCGACAGGGCCTCCTACGAGCAGTACTTC.

CDR3 DNA: TGTGCCAGCAGCTATCTGAGGCGGGAGGGAGATACGCAGTATTTT. Translated: CASSYLRREGDTQYF. The rearrangement links TRBV4-2 to TRBJ2-3; 9 bases fit TRBD2. The CDR3 loop spans 15 amino acids. Germline V gene data show CDR1 as LGHNA and CDR2 as YNFKEQ. With V trimmed by 5 bases and J by 5 bases, 8 bases remained unmatched.

The rearrangement uses TRBV5-6 and TRBJ1-2; D is unclear. This CDR3 has 15 amino acids. V was pared by 0 bases and J by 1 base, with 10 bases between. Germline V gene sequence: CDR1 SGHDT, CDR2 YYEEEE. The CDR3: CASSLGAGLNYGYTF. Here the CDR3 DNA reads TGTGCCAGCAGCTTGGGTGCGGGCCTTAACTATGGCTACACCTTC.

The V and J genes are TRBV18 and TRBJ2-4; 7 positions match TRBD1. CDR3 size: 15 residues. CDR1 and CDR2 (germline): KGHSH, LQKENI. After removal of 3 bases from V and 1 base from J, the junction contained 3 bases not matched to a gene. DNA for the CDR3: TGTGCCAGCTCACCGCCGACAGGGGCCAAAAACATTCAGTACTTC. It translates to CASSPPTGAKNIQYF.

The chain uses TRBV7-6 and TRBJ2-6, with 10 bases that match TRBD2. Germline V CDR1 and CDR2: SGHVS, FNYEAQ. The trim removed 7 bases at V and 3 bases at J, leaving 9 bases unmatched. The CDR3 runs 17 residues. CDR3: CASTGLAGVGGANVLTF. As DNA, the CDR3 is TGTGCCAGCACCGGCCTAGCGGGAGTTGGTGGGGCCAACGTCCTGACTTTC.

Concerning this clone: Other DNA variants within this sample encode the same CDR3. The chain carries TRBV9 and TRBJ1-1; 7 bases are shared with TRBD1. The CDR3 extends over 15 amino acids. The J segment lost 0 bases and the V segment lost 1 base, leaving 3 bases of the junction unmatched. In germline, CDR1 is SGDLS, CDR2 YYNGEE. The CDR3 nucleotides are TGTGCCAGCAGCGTAACAGGGGTTATGAACACTGAAGCTTTCTTT. This gives the protein CASSVTGVMNTEAFF.

The V gene is TRBV7-3, the J gene TRBJ1-1, with 7 nucleotides matching TRBD1. Trimming at V came to 5 bases and at J to 2 bases, leaving 5 bases not matched to a gene. CDR3 length equals 14 residues. Germline-derived CDR1 and CDR2 are SGHTA and FQGTGA. The DNA for the CDR3 is TGTGCCAGCAGCCCAGGGGGGACTAACACTGAAGCTTTCTTT. Protein sequence: CASSPGGTNTEAFF. Using reference TRBV7-3 and TRBJ1-1 for the parts outside the CDR3, the full variable domain is GAGVSQTPSNKVTEKGKYVELRCDPISGHTALYWYRQSLGQGPEFLIYFQGTGAADDSGLPNDRFFAVRPEGSVSTLKIQRTERGDSAVYLCASSPGGTNTEAFFGQGTRLTVV.